One and the same sample provided the 10 T cell receptor beta chains below, sequenced in a study of CD4+ T cells in melanoma. Method: immunoSEQ multiplex PCR; TCRdb's copy keeps in-frame clones and lacks some. The data contain fewer than 20,000 clones, 81% of them singletons. Sequencing was performed on cells from a culture (not recorded whether cultured in vitro). These receptors were obtained from a human donor with melanoma.

The chain carries TRBV7-3 and TRBJ2-3, with D uncertain. Germline V gene data show CDR1 as SGHTA and CDR2 as FQGTGA. V was clipped by 1 base and J by 1 base, with 6 bases between them. The CDR3 extends over 14 amino acids. The CDR3 reads CASSLNPGTDTQYF. The CDR3 DNA sequence: TGTGCCAGCAGCTTAAACCCAGGCACAGATACGCAGTATTTT. Variable domain in full (rest from reference TRBV7-3 and TRBJ2-3): GAGVSQTPSNKVTEKGKYVELRCDPISGHTALYWYRQSLGQGPEFLIYFQGTGAADDSGLPNDRFFAVRPEGSVSTLKIQRTERGDSAVYLCASSLNPGTDTQYFGPGTRLTVL.

This rearrangement joins TRBV7-2 to TRBJ1-6; the D is unclear. V lost 0 bases and J lost 7, with 1 base in between. Germline V lookup: CDR1 SGHTA, CDR2 FQGNSA. This CDR3 has 12 residues. The CDR3 protein is CASSLANSPLHF. CDR3 DNA: TGTGCCAGCAGCTTAGCCAATTCACCCCTCCACTTT.

This clone was recorded only once. V gene TRBV2 combines with J gene TRBJ2-5; the D is unclear. This CDR3 is built from 14 residues. V lost 11 bases and J 0 bases, leaving 16 bases between the germline ends. Germline CDR1 is SNHLY and CDR2 is FYNNEI. The CDR3 nucleotides are TGTGCCCAGCAGCTGGCACAGAACCAAGAGACCCAGTACTTC. It specifies CAQQLAQNQETQYF.

This clone occurred a few times. The chain recombines TRBV6-1 with TRBJ1-5, with 9 positions matching TRBD1. Germline V gives CDR1 MNHNS, CDR2 SASEGT. There are 15 residues in the CDR3. Losses at the gene ends were 4 bases for V and 4 bases for J; bases not matched to a gene: 5. Written as DNA, the CDR3 is TGTGCCAGCAGTGCCTCCGGGACAGGGAATCAGCCCCAGCATTTT. This translates into CASSASGTGNQPQHF.

The chain couples TRBV6-1 to TRBJ1-3; TRBD1 might be the D (5 bases). The CDR3 is 15 residues long. CDR1 and CDR2 (germline): MNHNS, SASEGT. V lost 0 bases and J 3 bases, leaving 9 bases between the germline ends. CDR3 bases: TGTGCCAGCAGTGAAGCGGGGGTGGGTGGAAACACCATATATTTT. It encodes CASSEAGVGGNTIYF.

The CDR3 nucleotides are TGTGCCTGGGGACGGCTAGCGGGGATAGAGACCCAGTACTTC. Protein: CAWGRLAGIETQYF. J is TRBJ2-5 and V is TRBV30, with 9 nucleotides matching TRBD2. The V and J ends lost 5 bases and 4 bases, in that order; junction bases with no gene match: 8. The germline V gene has CDR1 GTSNPN and CDR2 SVGIG (reference sequence). The CDR3 spans 14 residues.

This chain uses TRBV9 with TRBJ2-7; 9 bases match TRBD1. The CDR3 consists of 14 residues. Unmatched junction bases numbered 8, after V lost 6 bases and J lost 4 bases. Germline CDR1 reads SGDLS; CDR2 reads YYNGEE. The CDR3 loop is CASNRQGEGYEQYF. As DNA, the CDR3 is TGTGCCAGCAATCGACAGGGGGAAGGTTACGAGCAGTACTTC. Looking up the rest from reference TRBV9 and TRBJ2-7 gives the full variable domain: DSGVTQTPKHLITATGQRVTLRCSPRSGDLSVYWYQQSLDQGLQFLIQYYNGEERAKGNILERFSAQQFPDLHSELNLSSLELGDSALYFCASNRQGEGYEQYFGPGTRLTVT.

This sequence joins TRBV5-4 and TRBJ1-3; the D is unclear. The CDR3 totals 13 residues. Germline V gene lookup returns CDR1 SGHNT and CDR2 YYREEE (reference sequence). The germline V and J ends were trimmed by 0 bases and 3 bases, with 4 bases remaining between them. CDR3 coding DNA: TGTGCCAGCAGCTTGGCAAATGGAAACACCATATATTTT. This gives the protein CASSLANGNTIYF.

This clone came up a few times. The rearrangement links TRBV6-1 to TRBJ1-1, with D unresolved. V lost 3 bases and J 5 bases, leaving 16 bases between the germline ends. CDR1 MNHNS and CDR2 SASEGT come from the germline V gene. CDR3 size: 15 residues. The CDR3 bases are TGTGCCAGCAGTGATCAAGTTGAAGTGGCTACTGAAGCTTTCTTT. Amino acid sequence: CASSDQVEVATEAFF.

The rearrangement uses TRBV7-9 and TRBJ1-2, with a tentative D call TRBD1 (5 bases). In germline, CDR1 is SEHNR, CDR2 FQNEAQ (reference sequence). Trimming left V 5 bases short and J 1 base short, with 11 bases between. This CDR3 contains 14 residues. CDR3 in amino acids: CASSPWGINYGYTF. CDR3 DNA sequence: TGTGCCAGCAGCCCGTGGGGGATTAACTATGGCTACACCTTC.